A selection of T cell receptor beta chains follows, all from one sample in a study of blood T cell repertoires in COVID-19. Sequencing used immunoSEQ multiplex PCR; TCRdb keeps in-frame clones, though not all of them. The profile covers a few hundred thousand clones, with over 75% appearing a single time and roughly 10% taken by the ten largest. Sequenced: PBMCs or T cells enriched from blood (not recorded which). These receptors were collected from a woman in her late teens or twenties who had recovered from COVID-19. CDR3s include the opening cysteine and the closing phenylalanine or tryptophan. Each record gives: J gene, V gene, D gene, clone size, CDR3 protein, CDR3 DNA. A D gene is named only where the DNA matches it firmly. Size is omitted from some rows. Given values are once, few, many or a class for expanded clones.

j_gene: TRBJ2-3; v_gene: TRBV5-8; d_gene: .; abundance: .; CDR3aa: CASSLRQDSTDTQYF; CDR3nt: TGTGCCAGCAGCTTGCGGCAGGATAGTACAGATACGCAGTATTTT
j_gene: TRBJ2-1; v_gene: TRBV30; d_gene: TRBD2; abundance: once; CDR3aa: CAWSGTSNEQFF; CDR3nt: TGTGCCTGGAGTGGGACTAGCAATGAGCAGTTCTTC
j_gene: TRBJ2-3; v_gene: TRBV7-3; d_gene: TRBD2; abundance: .; CDR3aa: CASSLTSGLSTDTQYF; CDR3nt: TGTGCCAGCAGCCTCACTAGCGGCCTAAGCACAGATACGCAGTATTTT
j_gene: TRBJ2-5; v_gene: TRBV5-1; d_gene: .; abundance: .; CDR3aa: CASSLGLAGRKTQYF; CDR3nt: TGCGCCAGCAGCTTGGGCCTGGCAGGCAGAAAGACCCAGTACTTC
j_gene: TRBJ2-1; v_gene: TRBV9; d_gene: TRBD2; abundance: .; CDR3aa: CASSVISGKDSDEQFF; CDR3nt: TGTGCCAGCAGCGTGATCAGCGGGAAGGATAGCGATGAGCAGTTCTTC
j_gene: TRBJ1-1; v_gene: TRBV27; d_gene: TRBD1; abundance: .; CDR3aa: CASRGDRGWYTEAFF; CDR3nt: TGTGCCAGCAGGGGGGACAGGGGATGGTACACTGAAGCTTTCTTT
j_gene: TRBJ2-7; v_gene: TRBV11-2; d_gene: TRBD1; abundance: .; CDR3aa: CASSSTLSGTGTYEQYF; CDR3nt: TGTGCCAGCAGCTCTACTTTATCCGGGACAGGGACCTACGAGCAGTACTTC
j_gene: TRBJ1-5; v_gene: TRBV19; d_gene: .; abundance: many; CDR3aa: CASSIGDGQFSNQPQHF; CDR3nt: TGTGCCAGTAGTATAGGAGATGGGCAGTTTAGCAATCAGCCCCAGCATTTT
j_gene: TRBJ1-2; v_gene: TRBV5-4; d_gene: TRBD1; abundance: .; CDR3aa: CASSRDRVNYGYTF; CDR3nt: TGTGCCAGCAGCCGGGACAGGGTTAACTATGGCTACACCTTC
j_gene: TRBJ1-3; v_gene: TRBV5-1; d_gene: .; abundance: .; CDR3aa: CASSFVPQDTIYF; CDR3nt: TGCGCCAGCAGCTTTGTCCCGCAGGACACCATATATTTT